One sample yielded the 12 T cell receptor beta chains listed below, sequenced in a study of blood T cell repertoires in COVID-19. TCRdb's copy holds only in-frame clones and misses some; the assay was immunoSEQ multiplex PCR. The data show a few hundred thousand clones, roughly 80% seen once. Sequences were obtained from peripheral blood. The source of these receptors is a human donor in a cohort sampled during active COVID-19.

CDR3 sequence (DNA): TGTGCCAGCAGCAAAATTTTCAGGGCTCTAAGTAATTCACCCCTCCACTTT. It is translated as CASSKIFRALSNSPLHF. V is TRBV21-1 and J is TRBJ1-6; TRBD1 reflects the table's D call only, with no check against the DNA. TRBV21-1 is labeled a pseudogene. The CDR3 contains 17 residues.

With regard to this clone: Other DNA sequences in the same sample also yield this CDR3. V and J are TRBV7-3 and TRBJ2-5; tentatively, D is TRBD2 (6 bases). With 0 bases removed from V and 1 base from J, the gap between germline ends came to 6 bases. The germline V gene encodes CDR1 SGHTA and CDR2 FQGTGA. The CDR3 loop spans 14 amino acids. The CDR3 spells CASSLTGGQETQYF. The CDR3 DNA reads TGTGCCAGCAGCTTAACGGGGGGCCAAGAGACCCAGTACTTC. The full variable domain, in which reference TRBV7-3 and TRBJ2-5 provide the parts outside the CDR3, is GAGVSQTPSNKVTEKGKYVELRCDPISGHTALYWYRQSLGQGPEFLIYFQGTGAADDSGLPNDRFFAVRPEGSVSTLKIQRTERGDSAVYLCASSLTGGQETQYFGPGTRLLVL.

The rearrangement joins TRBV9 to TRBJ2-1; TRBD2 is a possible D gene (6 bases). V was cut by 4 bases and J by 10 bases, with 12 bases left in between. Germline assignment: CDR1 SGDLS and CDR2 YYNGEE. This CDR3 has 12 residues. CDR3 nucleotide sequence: TGTGCCAGCAGCCTACTAGCAGAGGAGCAGTTCTTC. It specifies CASSLLAEEQFF.

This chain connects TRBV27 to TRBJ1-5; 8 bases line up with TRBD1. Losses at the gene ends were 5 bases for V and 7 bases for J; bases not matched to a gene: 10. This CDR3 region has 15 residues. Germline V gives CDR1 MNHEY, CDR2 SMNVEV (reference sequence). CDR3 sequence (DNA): TGTGCCAGCAGTACAGGGGGGAAACTTTCGCAGCCCCAGCATTTT. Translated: CASSTGGKLSQPQHF.

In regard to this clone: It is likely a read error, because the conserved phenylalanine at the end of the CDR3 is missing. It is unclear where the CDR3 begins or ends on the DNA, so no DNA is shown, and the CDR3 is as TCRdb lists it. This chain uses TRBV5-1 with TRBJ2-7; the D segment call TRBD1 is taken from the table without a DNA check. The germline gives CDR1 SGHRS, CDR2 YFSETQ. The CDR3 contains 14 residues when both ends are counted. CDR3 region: CASSLAQGAKTIGL.

DNA of the CDR3: TGTGCCAGCAGCAACTTACTAGGACGTTATAATTCACCCCTCCACTTT. The encoded protein is CASSNLLGRYNSPLHF. V gene TRBV21-1 combines with J gene TRBJ1-6. TRBV21-1 is a pseudogene segment. The CDR3 length is 16 residues.

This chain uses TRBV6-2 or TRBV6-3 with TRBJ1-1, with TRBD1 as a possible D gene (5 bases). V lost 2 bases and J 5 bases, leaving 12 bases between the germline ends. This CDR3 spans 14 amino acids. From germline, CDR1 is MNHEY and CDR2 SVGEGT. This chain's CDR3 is CASSYQEGITEAFF. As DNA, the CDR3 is TGTGCCAGCAGTTACCAGGAGGGGATAACTGAAGCTTTCTTT.

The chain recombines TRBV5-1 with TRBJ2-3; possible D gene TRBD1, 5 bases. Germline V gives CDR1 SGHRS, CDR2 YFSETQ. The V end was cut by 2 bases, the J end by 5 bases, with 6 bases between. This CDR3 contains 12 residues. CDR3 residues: CASSFQGDTQYF. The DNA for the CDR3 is TGCGCCAGCAGCTTCCAGGGAGATACGCAGTATTTT.

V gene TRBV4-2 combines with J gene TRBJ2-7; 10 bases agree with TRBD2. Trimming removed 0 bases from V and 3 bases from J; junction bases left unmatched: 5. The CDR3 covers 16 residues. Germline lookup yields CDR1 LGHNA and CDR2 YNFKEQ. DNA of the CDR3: TGTGCCAGCAGCCAAGATCACCTAGCGGGAGACTACGAGCAGTACTTC. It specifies CASSQDHLAGDYEQYF.

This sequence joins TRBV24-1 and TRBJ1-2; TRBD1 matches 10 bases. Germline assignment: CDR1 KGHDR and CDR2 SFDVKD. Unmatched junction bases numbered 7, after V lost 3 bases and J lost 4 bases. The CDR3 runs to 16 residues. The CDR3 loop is CATSDPEGQGIYGYTF. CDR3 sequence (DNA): TGTGCCACCAGTGATCCGGAGGGACAGGGGATCTATGGCTACACCTTC.

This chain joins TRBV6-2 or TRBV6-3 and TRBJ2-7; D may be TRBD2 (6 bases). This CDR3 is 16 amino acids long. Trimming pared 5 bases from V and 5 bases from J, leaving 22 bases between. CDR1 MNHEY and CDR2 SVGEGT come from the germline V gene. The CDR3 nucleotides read TGTGCCAGCAGTGCCCACGTGACTAGTGTTTCCCACGAGCAGTACTTC. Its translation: CASSAHVTSVSHEQYF.

The CDR3 spells CASRQSGLAGYSYEQYF. The CDR3 nucleotides read TGTGCCAGCAGACAATCGGGACTAGCGGGGTACTCCTACGAGCAGTACTTC. The chain links TRBV14 to TRBJ2-7; the match to TRBD2 covers 13 bases. The CDR3 extends over 17 amino acids. V shed 6 bases, J shed 0 bases, and the junction held 8 bases outside the gene matches. Looked up from germline, CDR1 is SGHDN and CDR2 is FVKESK.